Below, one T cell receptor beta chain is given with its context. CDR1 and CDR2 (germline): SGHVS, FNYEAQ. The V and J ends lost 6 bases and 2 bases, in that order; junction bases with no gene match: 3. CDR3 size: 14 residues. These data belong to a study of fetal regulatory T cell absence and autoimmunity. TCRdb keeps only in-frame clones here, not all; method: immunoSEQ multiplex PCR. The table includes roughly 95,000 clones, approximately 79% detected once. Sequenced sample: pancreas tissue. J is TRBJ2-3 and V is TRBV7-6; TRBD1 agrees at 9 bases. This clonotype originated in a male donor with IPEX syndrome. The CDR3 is CASRRDRVTDTQYF. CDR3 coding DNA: TGTGCCAGCAGGCGGGACAGGGTCACAGATACGCAGTATTTT.